These T cell receptor beta chains were read from a single sample in a study of blood T cell repertoires in COVID-19. Measured with immunoSEQ multiplex PCR; TCRdb has only the in-frame clones, and not every one. The sample carries roughly 180,000 clones, around 82% recorded once. Sequenced material: PBMCs or T cells enriched from blood (not recorded which). Receptor source: a man aged 55 to 70 who had recovered from COVID-19. The CDR3 runs from the conserved cysteine through the conserved F or W. Fields, in order: D gene, J gene, V gene, clone size, CDR3 length, CDR3 DNA, CDR3 protein. D genes are given only for firm matches. Part of the rows lack a size; the others show once, few, many or a class for expanded clones.

TRBD1 | TRBJ2-2 | TRBV3-1/TRBV3-2 | - | 15 | TGTGCCACCAAGTGGGGACAGACGAACACCGGGGAGCTGTTTTTT | CATKWGQTNTGELFF
- | TRBJ2-3 | TRBV18 | - | 17 | TGTGCCAGCTCACCAAGAGACAGGACAGCTAGCACAGATACGCAGTATTTT | CASSPRDRTASTDTQYF
- | TRBJ1-6 | TRBV28 | - | 15 | TGTGCCAGCAGCCTTACCGGTGGGGGGAATTCACCCCTCCACTTT | CASSLTGGGNSPLHF
- | TRBJ2-1 | TRBV11-3 | few | 14 | TGTGCCAGCAGCTTAGGACAGACTAGGTATGAGCAGTTCTTC | CASSLGQTRYEQFF
- | TRBJ2-7 | TRBV5-8 | - | 13 | TGTGCCAGCACCTGGGGGGGCGGCTACGAGCAGTACTTC | CASTWGGGYEQYF
TRBD2 | TRBJ2-3 | TRBV5-1 | once | 18 | TGCGCCAGCAGCTTGGCGACTAGCGGGAGGGCCGGCACAGATACGCAGTATTTT | CASSLATSGRAGTDTQYF
TRBD1 | TRBJ2-7 | TRBV27 | - | 15 | TGTGCCAGCAGTCCTTTTGACAGGGGCTCCTACGAGCAGTACTTC | CASSPFDRGSYEQYF
- | TRBJ1-6 | TRBV30 | - | 14 | TGTGCCTGGAGTGTTGGGGGCCTTGATTCACCCCTCCACTTT | CAWSVGGLDSPLHF
TRBD1 | TRBJ1-1 | TRBV5-6 | - | 15 | TGTGCCAGCAGCCCCTTACAGGGGCGGGACACTGAAGCTTTCTTT | CASSPLQGRDTEAFF
- | TRBJ2-7 | TRBV2 | - | 15 | TGTGCCAGCAGTGAAGTAGGGCAGGGGTTGGTGGAGCAGTACTTC | CASSEVGQGLVEQYF
TRBD2 | TRBJ2-2 | TRBV28 | - | 16 | TGTGCCAGCACCCTTATCGGGAGGGTAAACACCGGGGAGCTGTTTTTT | CASTLIGRVNTGELFF
- | TRBJ2-1 | TRBV9 | once | 14 | TGTGCCAGCAGCGTAGGCGGTAATTACAATGAGCAGTTCTTC | CASSVGGNYNEQFF
TRBD2 | TRBJ2-1 | TRBV7-9 | - | 17 | TGTGCCAGCAGCTTAGGGGCTAGCGGGGGGGCCTGGGATGAGCAGTTCTTC | CASSLGASGGAWDEQFF
- | TRBJ2-3 | TRBV9 | - | 13 | TGTGCCAGCAGCGTAGGCAGGGTCGATACGCAGTATTTT | CASSVGRVDTQYF
TRBD2 | TRBJ2-1 | TRBV2 | - | 16 | TGTGCCAGCAGGGCGGGCGGGAGGTATAACTACAATGAGCAGTTCTTC | CASRAGGRYNYNEQFF
- | TRBJ2-7 | TRBV27 | - | 15 | TGTGCCAGCAGCCCGGTCGTGGGGGGCTCCTACGAGCAGTACTTC | CASSPVVGGSYEQYF
- | TRBJ2-3 | TRBV19 | - | 17 | TGTGCCAGTAGTATACCCGGACAGGGAGGGAACACAGATACGCAGTATTTT | CASSIPGQGGNTDTQYF
- | TRBJ2-6 | TRBV19 | - | 16 | TGTGCCAGTAGTATTGGGCTCAACTCTGGGGCCAACGTCCTGACTTTC | CASSIGLNSGANVLTF
- | TRBJ1-1 | TRBV28 | few | 12 | TGTGCCAGCCTGACCTCGGGCACTGAAGCTTTCTTT | CASLTSGTEAFF
TRBD2 | TRBJ2-1 | TRBV7-2 | - | 15 | TGTGCCAGCAGCTTAAGCGGGGGGACCTACAATGAGCAGTTCTTC | CASSLSGGTYNEQFF
- | TRBJ1-6 | TRBV27 | - | 16 | TGTGCCAGCACCCGAGGCTCAGGGCTAGGGGGTTCACCCCTCCACTTT | CASTRGSGLGGSPLHF
- | TRBJ2-7 | TRBV6-5 | - | 14 | TGTGCCAGCAGTTACGGCCAGGCCGACTACGAGCAGTACTTC | CASSYGQADYEQYF
TRBD1 | TRBJ2-7 | TRBV29-1 | many | 13 | TGCAGCGTTGCCGGGACAGTTCGAGGAGAGCAGTACTTC | CSVAGTVRGEQYF
- | TRBJ2-7 | TRBV7-3 | - | 14 | TGTGCCAGCAGCTTAAGAGGGAAACCCTACGAGCAGTACTTC | CASSLRGKPYEQYF
- | TRBJ1-4 | TRBV10-2 | - | 21 | TGCGCCAACAACGAACAGGGAAGGATCCTTGAGGGGTTGTGGAAAGGGGAAAAACTGTTTTTT | CANNEQGRILEGLWKGEKLFF
- | TRBJ2-1 | TRBV2 | - | 13 | TGTGCCAGCAAAGAGTCGAGGGGGGGAGAGCAGTTCTTC | CASKESRGGEQFF
TRBD2 | TRBJ2-1 | TRBV2 | - | 15 | TGTGCCAGCAGTGAAGGGCTAGCGGACTACAATGAGCAGTTCTTC | CASSEGLADYNEQFF
- | TRBJ1-1 | TRBV28 | - | 14 | TGTGCCAGCAGTTTGTCAGGGGCTAACGGTGAAGCTTTCTTT | CASSLSGANGEAFF
- | TRBJ2-2 | TRBV7-6 | - | 16 | TGTGCCAGCAGCTTACTAGGCAGGGGTGTCACCGGGGAGCTGTTTTTT | CASSLLGRGVTGELFF
- | TRBJ1-1 | TRBV30 | - | 14 | TGTGCCTGGAGTGCCTCCGCCCATCTCGGACAGGCTTTCTTT | CAWSASAHLGQAFF
- | TRBJ2-7 | TRBV30 | - | 14 | TGTGCCTGGAGTGTTGGAGACGGCTCCTACGAGCAGTACTTC | CAWSVGDGSYEQYF
TRBD1 | TRBJ1-5 | TRBV2 | - | 14 | TGTGCCAGCAGTCTACAGGGGTTCCGTCAGCCCCAGCATTTT | CASSLQGFRQPQHF
TRBD1 | TRBJ2-5 | TRBV2 | - | 14 | TGTGCCGGTGGAAACAGGGGGCACCAAGAGACCCAGTACTTC | CAGGNRGHQETQYF
- | TRBJ2-6 | TRBV7-8 | - | 14 | TGTGCCAGCAGAAAGCCTCCTGGGGCCAACGTCCTGACTTTC | CASRKPPGANVLTF
- | TRBJ2-5 | TRBV30 | - | 12 | TGTGCCTGGAGTATATCGGGGGAGACCCAGTACTTC | CAWSISGETQYF
TRBD1 | TRBJ1-6 | TRBV9 | - | 16 | TGTGCCAGCAGCGCTTCACAGGGGGCGAGAAATTCACCCCTCCACTTT | CASSASQGARNSPLHF
TRBD1 | TRBJ1-2 | TRBV6-5 | - | 14 | TGTGCCAGCAGTTACGGGCAGGGGGCAGGAGGCTACACCTTC | CASSYGQGAGGYTF
TRBD1 | TRBJ1-2 | TRBV6-1 | - | 18 | TGTGCCAGCAGGGAACTCCCGGGACAGGGGATTTCCGTTTTTGGCTACACCTTC | CASRELPGQGISVFGYTF
TRBD1 | TRBJ1-1 | TRBV19 | - | 14 | TGTGCCAGTAGTATTGGACAGGGGAACACTGAAGCTTTCTTT | CASSIGQGNTEAFF
- | TRBJ2-1 | TRBV11-1 | - | 15 | TGTGCCAGCAGCTTAGCGGAGGGTGTAAGATATGAGCAGTTCTTC | CASSLAEGVRYEQFF
- | TRBJ1-4 | TRBV28 | - | 18 | TGTGCCAGCAGCCATTATTCGTTTACCGGTTTGCGTAATGAAAAACTGTTTTTT | CASSHYSFTGLRNEKLFF
- | TRBJ1-1 | TRBV12-3/TRBV12-4 | - | 13 | TGTGCCAGCAGCCGCCAGGGCTCCACTGAAGCTTTCTTT | CASSRQGSTEAFF